This T cell receptor (beta chain) was obtained from a study of CXCR3-negative and CXCR3-positive naive CD8 T cells (dated by TCRdb to the late 2010s). Regarding the complete study: In total, some 140 million TRB reads were obtained, which works out to roughly 1.5 +/- 0.3 million reads per library. Diversity and physicochemical repertoire analyses were performed on around 10 donors pooled from two independent experiments. For the TRBV-TRBJ cluster analysis, the naive subsets came from 5 donors, while the memory cells came from 3 donors.

Broader findings and caveats from the paper: Freshly isolated PBMCs were used for most assays because CXCR3 expression went down partially after cryopreservation. TRB CDR3s from CXCR3-positive naive cells showed higher hydrophobicity (lower Kidera factor 4), lower energy, and higher strength and volume indices than CXCR3-negative naive cells. Surface CD5, linked to self-reactivity in mice, was comparable between naive subsets; TCR interaction strength was therefore also inferred from TRB CDR3 physicochemical properties. Repertoire diversity was comparably high in both naive subsets but much lower in memory CD8+ T cells. Similar TRBV-TRBJ usage was shown by naive CXCR3-negative and CXCR3-positive cells from the same donor, whereas distinct patterns were shown by memory cells.

The CDR3 runs 14 residues from the cysteine to the phenylalanine. The DNA is unrecorded. These reads were obtained on a NextSeq 550. The Human TCR Profiling Kit (MiLaboratory) was used to make UMI-labeled 5' RACE TRB cDNA libraries. The full amount of extracted RNA was used for cDNA synthesis, and the full amount of resulting cDNA was used for PCR amplification. Libraries were prepared in parallel with an identical number of PCR cycles. The paper's processing steps were these. With a minimum of two reads required per UMI, MIGEC and MiXCR pulled out about 53,000 +/- 10,000 unique UMI-labeled TRB cDNA molecules from each library. Each library averaged around 42,000 +/- 9,900 functional in-frame TRB CDR3 nucleotide clonotypes without stop codons. Diversity metrics, including normalized Shannon-Wiener and Chao1, were computed in VDJtools after downsampling to 5000 UMI-labeled TRB molecules per sample. Clonotype-size-weighted physicochemical properties of the central five CDR3 residues (interaction energy, strength, volume and Kidera factor 4) were computed in VDJtools. Following reprocessing of the reads by TCRdb, the data hold one row per CDR3 protein sequence and no DNA is available. The V and J calls, along with clone size, are taken from TCRdb and not from the paper's own processing. The sample table gives over 70,000 distinct CDR3 sequences. Around 1.5% of the sample is taken by the ten largest.

For each CD8+ T cell subset, flow sorting was done in triplicate, and a few hundred thousand cells per subset went directly into RLT lysis buffer. Naive CD8+ T cells were defined stringently as CD45RO-CCR7+CD27+CD95- to exclude memory contaminants. Standard density gradient centrifugation was used to isolate peripheral blood mononuclear cells from buffy coats. Naive CXCR3-negative and CXCR3-positive CD8+ T cells were flow-sorted using a FACSAria III. An RNeasy Mini Kit was used to extract total RNA from the sorted cells. A word on this clonotype: What this receptor recognizes is not known.

This sequence was found in a human donor in good health. Some clones in this sample may be carry-over from other donors' samples. Sequencing was performed on naive CXCR3- CD8+ T cells from blood. Sample cell subset or site, as interpreted from the label and publication: CD45RO-CCR7+CD27+CD95- naive CD8+ T cells lacking CXCR3 (TNR3-). In this chain, TRBV12-3 or TRBV12-4 is recombined with TRBJ1-6; TCRdb returns TRBD1, unconfirmable since there is no DNA. The CDR3 protein: CASRGGSYNSPLHF.